The source of this T cell receptor beta chain is a study of cytomegalovirus exposure and HLA in healthy donors. Study at large: Ancestry clustering placed about 86% of under 450 genotyped donors in the Caucasian-associated cluster. General study findings and limits: Rarity marked most TCR sequences, yet some public TCRs occurred in many donors. What a later analysis reportedly showed was that an Asian-associated ancestry cluster had fewer N-insertions than the roughly 720-donor mean.

Use of 60 Vbeta and 13 Jbeta primers characterized the PCR. Data came from immunoSEQ multiplex PCR; TCRdb stores just in-frame clones and leaves some out. The table for this sample gives about 67,000 clones. As to this clone: What it binds is not known. Other DNA sequences from this sample encode an identical CDR3 as well.

Sequenced: PBMCs. The receptor was isolated from a man aged 25-45 years in good health and CMV-seropositive.

DNA for the CDR3: TGTGCCAGCAGCCCTAAGGGGATGACCAGCGACACAGATACGCAGTATTTT. Amino acid sequence: CASSPKGMTSDTDTQYF. J is TRBJ2-3 and V is TRBV11-2; the D gene is possibly TRBD1 (5 bases). Germline assignment: CDR1 SGHAT and CDR2 FQNNGV. This CDR3 contains 17 residues. Trimming shortened V by 5 bases and J by 2 bases, and 20 bases separated the two germline ends.